Below, 17 T cell receptor beta chains from the same sample are listed, as sequenced in a study of blood T cell repertoires in COVID-19. The assay was immunoSEQ multiplex PCR, and TCRdb's table has in-frame clones only and misses some. Here the sample spans tens of thousands of clones, approximately 84% being singletons. Material for sequencing was peripheral blood. These TCRs come from a man at least 80 years old with active or convalescent COVID-19.

The chain is built from TRBV7-6 and TRBJ2-5; TRBD1 agrees at 7 bases. CDR1 is SGHVS, CDR2 FNYEAQ, per germline. The trim removed 0 bases at V and 3 bases at J, leaving 4 bases unmatched. The CDR3 has 15 residues. The chain's CDR3 is CASSLARDREETQYF. The CDR3 nucleotides are TGTGCCAGCAGCTTAGCCAGGGACAGAGAAGAGACCCAGTACTTC.

This chain connects TRBV27 to TRBJ2-5; D may be TRBD2 (5 bases). V lost 5 bases and J 0 bases, leaving 19 bases between the germline ends. Germline-derived CDR1 and CDR2 are MNHEY and SMNVEV (reference sequence). The length of the CDR3 is 17 residues. CDR3 in DNA: TGTGCCAGCAGTCCCCGGTTCGCGGGTGCGAACCAAGAGACCCAGTACTTC. Amino acids: CASSPRFAGANQETQYF.

This chain connects TRBV5-4 to TRBJ2-1; D is perhaps TRBD1 (6 bases). V dropped 3 bases and J dropped 6 bases, with 13 bases sitting between them. The germline CDR1 and CDR2 sequences are SGHNT and YYREEE (reference sequence). CDR3 length: 14 residues. CDR3 sequence reads: CASSWAGTRNEQFF. The DNA for the CDR3 is TGTGCCAGCAGCTGGGCCGGGACACGCAATGAGCAGTTCTTC. Together with reference TRBV5-4 and TRBJ2-1, the CDR3 gives the full variable domain: ETGVTQSPTHLIKTRGQQVTLRCSSQSGHNTVSWYQQALGQGPQFIFQYYREEENGRGNFPPRFSGLQFPNYSSELNVNALELDDSALYLCASSWAGTRNEQFFGPGTRLTVL.

The gene calls are TRBV7-8 and TRBJ2-1; no clear D gene. CDR1 is SGHVS and CDR2 is FQNEAQ in the germline V gene. The CDR3 has 17 amino acids. Trimming took off 1 base at V and 0 bases at J, with 13 bases between the two ends. In nucleotides, the CDR3 is TGTGCCAGCAGCTTAGGGGCAAGGCCAAGCTCCTACAATGAGCAGTTCTTC. Translated: CASSLGARPSSYNEQFF.

This chain joins TRBV2 and TRBJ2-3; D not resolved. With 4 bases removed from V and 4 bases from J, the gap between germline ends came to 6 bases. The CDR3 runs 12 residues. Germline V lookup: CDR1 SNHLY, CDR2 FYNNEI. The CDR3 here is CASSAASDTQYF. Here the CDR3 DNA reads TGTGCCAGCAGTGCCGCGTCAGATACGCAGTATTTT.

The CDR3 loop is CASSSLAGASTDEQYF. The CDR3, as DNA: TGTGCCAGCAGTTCCCTAGCGGGGGCCTCAACAGACGAGCAGTACTTC. The J gene is TRBJ2-7, the V gene TRBV27, with 10 bases that match TRBD2. The V and J ends lost 4 bases and 5 bases, in that order; junction bases with no gene match: 11. The CDR3 is 16 amino acids. CDR1 and CDR2 (germline): MNHEY, SMNVEV (reference sequence).

This clone was seen only once. The rearrangement links TRBV5-1 to TRBJ2-7, with 11 bases lining up with TRBD1. Germline CDR1 and CDR2: SGHRS and YFSETQ. The junction had 11 bases not matched to a gene; V was cut back by 2 bases and J by 4 bases. The CDR3 has 17 residues. The CDR3 protein is CASSFRDRGVVQYEQYF. The DNA for the CDR3 is TGCGCCAGCAGCTTCCGGGACAGGGGGGTGGTACAGTACGAGCAGTACTTC.

The chain couples TRBV15 to TRBJ2-3; TRBD2 agrees at 7 bases. Germline trimming cut 1 base from V and 0 bases from J; bases unmatched to any gene: 4. This CDR3 spans 16 amino acids. CDR1 and CDR2 (germline): LNHNV, YYDKDF (reference sequence). The CDR3 region is CATSRGGTTSTDTQYF. In DNA, the CDR3 is TGTGCCACCAGCAGAGGTGGGACTACTAGCACAGATACGCAGTATTTT. Filled out from reference TRBV15 and TRBJ2-3, the complete variable domain reads DAMVIQNPRYQVTQFGKPVTLSCSQTLNHNVMYWYQQKSSQAPKLLFHYYDKDFNNEADTPDNFQSRRPNTSFCFLDIRSPGLGDTAMYLCATSRGGTTSTDTQYFGPGTRLTVL.

This clone was seen once. The chain combines TRBV5-1 with TRBJ2-5; tentatively, D is TRBD2 (7 bases). CDR3 length equals 14 residues. Germline V gene sequence: CDR1 SGHRS, CDR2 YFSETQ. The ends were cut back, 6 bases at V and 1 base at J, with 13 bases in the middle. CDR3 residues: CASKGGRLQETQYF. The CDR3 DNA reads as TGCGCCAGCAAGGGGGGGCGTCTCCAAGAGACCCAGTACTTC.

This sequence joins TRBV7-8 and TRBJ2-5; 9 nucleotides agree with TRBD1. The germline CDR1 and CDR2 sequences are SGHVS and FQNEAQ. V shed 1 base, J shed 5 bases, and the junction held 5 bases outside the gene matches. The CDR3 sequence is 15 residues long. CDR3 nucleotides: TGTGCCAGCAGCTTAGTACAGGGGGCGGGGGAGACCCAGTACTTC. It yields the protein CASSLVQGAGETQYF.

This chain connects TRBV6-1 to TRBJ1-3; D is ambiguous. The CDR3 extends over 14 amino acids. The germline V and J ends were trimmed by 1 base and 8 bases, with 12 bases remaining between them. Germline V lookup: CDR1 MNHNS, CDR2 SASEGT. In DNA, the CDR3 is TGTGCCAGCAGTGAAGGAGGGAACACCGACACCATATATTTT. It codes for CASSEGGNTDTIYF.

The chain couples TRBV21-1 to TRBJ1-1; the table's D call TRBD1 went unverified against the DNA. TRBV21-1 is a documented pseudogene. This CDR3 region has 18 residues. The DNA of the CDR3 is TGTGCCAGCAGCCGTGACCCGGGACAGGGGGTGCCGAACACTGAAGCTTTCTTT. Protein sequence: CASSRDPGQGVPNTEAFF.

This rearrangement joins TRBV16 to TRBJ1-5; no clear D gene. V was shortened by 4 bases and J by 0 bases, with 7 bases between the two germline ends. CDR1 and CDR2 from the germline V gene are KGHSY and FQNENV. The CDR3 is 14 residues long. The DNA for the CDR3 is TGTGCCAGCAGCCGAGGGTATAGCAATCAGCCCCAGCATTTT. Translating it yields CASSRGYSNQPQHF. Together with reference TRBV16 and TRBJ1-5, the CDR3 gives the full variable domain: GEEVAQTPKHLVRGEGQKAKLYCAPIKGHSYVFWYQQVLKNEFKFLISFQNENVFDETGMPKERFSAKCLPNSPCSLEIQATKLEDSAVYFCASSRGYSNQPQHFGDGTRLSIL.

This clone was seen a single time. V and J are TRBV29-1 and TRBJ2-2; D may be TRBD1 (5 bases). This CDR3 has 14 residues. Germline loops: CDR1 SQVTM, CDR2 ANQGSEA. Trimming removed 4 bases from V and 2 bases from J, with 11 bases in between. The CDR3 here is CSVAVQGNTGELFF. DNA for the CDR3: TGCAGCGTTGCTGTTCAGGGAAACACCGGGGAGCTGTTTTTT.

In its sample, this clone is medium-sized (0.01 to 0.1%). The rearrangement joins TRBV5-6 to TRBJ2-7, with D possibly matching TRBD2 (5 bases). This CDR3 has 14 amino acids. V dropped 6 bases and J dropped 2 bases, with 15 bases sitting between them. The germline V gene encodes CDR1 SGHDT and CDR2 YYEEEE. The CDR3 sequence: CASNGGPTPYEQYF. The CDR3 DNA reads TGTGCCAGCAACGGCGGGCCTACTCCCTACGAGCAGTACTTC. The full variable domain, completed using reference TRBV5-6 and TRBJ2-7, is DAGVTQSPTHLIKTRGQQVTLRCSPKSGHDTVSWYQQALGQGPQFIFQYYEEEERQRGNFPDRFSGHQFPNYSSELNVNALLLGDSALYLCASNGGPTPYEQYFGPGTRLTVT.

The table lists this clone with a few counts. The chain links TRBV7-8 to TRBJ1-2; 9 bases are a match to TRBD1. This CDR3 has 17 residues. The germline gives CDR1 SGHVS, CDR2 FQNEAQ. Losses at the gene ends were 5 bases for V and 1 base for J; bases not matched to a gene: 11. The CDR3 coding sequence is TGTGCCAGCAGCCCCCGGACAGGGGACTCTCTTAACTATGGCTACACCTTC. Its protein is CASSPRTGDSLNYGYTF.

This chain joins TRBV20-1 and TRBJ2-7; possibly TRBD2 for D (5 bases). Germline CDR1 is DFQATT and CDR2 is SNEGSKA (reference sequence). V lost 6 bases to trimming and J lost 4 bases, with 10 bases between them. This CDR3 region has 11 residues. The CDR3 reads CSADREYEQYF. The CDR3 nucleotides are TGCAGTGCCGATCGGGAATACGAGCAGTACTTC.